This T cell receptor (beta chain) was recorded in a study of identifying expanded T cells in peripheral blood. The CDR3 consists of 12 residues. V gave up 2 bases and J gave up 4 bases, with 9 bases separating them. Germline V gene lookup returns CDR1 SQVTM and CDR2 ANQGSEA. General study points: Roughly 1.1 clones differed between technical replicates, versus about 15 and 19 over time. Across healthy donors, higher total template counts meant significantly greater roughly two-week count variance.

Assay: immunoSEQ multiplex PCR; the TCRdb copy retains only in-frame clones and omits some. The sample has about 110,000 clones, about 89% seen once; the top ten hold less than 20%. Points on this clone: What it binds is not known.

Collection occurred without any documented infections or immune events in donors. The chain couples TRBV29-1 to TRBJ2-7, with D tentatively TRBD2 (7 bases). The sample taken for sequencing was blood. The sequence came from a person aged 18-70 years in good health. CDR3 in DNA: TGCAGCGTTGAAAAGGGGGGGTACGAGCAGTACTTC. Protein sequence: CSVEKGGYEQYF.